This T cell receptor beta chain was sequenced for a study of regulatory T cells in long-lasting Graves disease. This sample's time point: newly diagnosed GD, antithyroid drugs for less than 3 months. RNA extracted from PBMCs served as the sequencing template. Both iRepertoire HTBI primers and Arm-PCR of CDR3 regions were used to build the TCR beta libraries. MiXCR, run by TCRdb on the multiplex PCR reads, gives a single entry per CDR3 protein. This sample yields around 460,000 distinct CDR3 sequences, of which 11% to 15% are seen a single time; approximately 17% belongs to the top ten. Germline V gene data show CDR1 as SQVTM and CDR2 as ANQGSEA. The V end was cut by 4 bases, the J end by 1 base, with 7 bases between. CDR3 length equals 13 residues. These data also formed part of another study, on T cells in Graves' hyperthyroidism and ophthalmopathy.

V usage is TRBV29-1 and J usage is TRBJ2-2; D perhaps matches TRBD2 (5 bases). The specimen comprised peripheral blood mononuclear cells (PBMCs), sampled at new diagnosis, from a patient treated with antithyroid drugs. This clonotype originated in a woman in her 50s with Graves disease. CDR3 bases: TGCAGCGTTGTGGACTTGAACACCGGGGAGCTGTTTTTT. It encodes CSVVDLNTGELFF.